These T cell receptor beta chains were read from a single sample in a study of Ad26.COV2.S vaccination and SARS-CoV-2 variants. Profiling relied on immunoSEQ multiplex PCR, and the TCRdb table lists in-frame clones only, not all of them. The sample contains a few hundred thousand clones, roughly 87% of which appear only once. The starting material was peripheral blood, obtained in a trial of Ad26.COV2.S vaccine versus placebo. The receptors stem from a person between 18 and 59 years old who received the Ad26.COV2.S COVID-19 vaccine or a placebo. Both conserved end residues are part of each CDR3.

j_call v_call cdr3_aa
TRBJ2-3 TRBV28 CASSPPDIFTDTQYF
TRBJ1-5 TRBV27 CASSWQENQPQHF
TRBJ1-2 TRBV6-5 CASSSGDIYGYTF
TRBJ2-5 TRBV24-1 CATSDRKAGDQETQYF
TRBJ1-1 TRBV29-1 CSVDPGLEAFF
TRBJ1-2 TRBV7-3 CASSPGTGNAYGYTF
TRBJ2-3 TRBV28 CGHSKREGTDTQYF
TRBJ2-2 TRBV5-1 CASSEGTGVNTGELFF
TRBJ1-4 TRBV27 CASGRDSWEKLFF
TRBJ2-1 TRBV7-9 CASSSWAGSDEQFF
TRBJ2-5 TRBV28 CASSLTAVYQETQYF
TRBJ2-3 TRBV6-2/TRBV6-3 CASNPDGGPTDTQYF
TRBJ2-7 TRBV9 CASSVEAGIDEQYF
TRBJ2-1 TRBV27 CASSFGQGYNEQFF
TRBJ2-1 TRBV5-1 CASSLASSSYNEQFF
TRBJ1-1 TRBV5-6 CASSPGGTEAFF
TRBJ2-7 TRBV5-1 CASSSTDRGHEQYF
TRBJ1-2 TRBV29-1 CSVEPAGGNYGYTF
TRBJ1-5 TRBV7-8 CASSSGRQGRSNQPQHF
TRBJ2-3 TRBV11-1 CASSLRTVTDTQYF
TRBJ1-3 TRBV10-2 CASNLDSHSGNTIYF
TRBJ2-7 TRBV19 CASRTGTQQPEQYF
TRBJ2-1 TRBV20-1 CSASSLFAGGNNEQFF
TRBJ2-6 TRBV24-1 CATSEGQGTPGANVLTF
TRBJ1-2 TRBV2 CASSAFGGYTF
TRBJ2-5 TRBV4-2 CASSPTSGREETQYF
TRBJ1-1 TRBV7-9 CASSLTGDTEAFF
TRBJ2-1 TRBV10-3 CAISEGQGLNEQFF
TRBJ2-5 TRBV28 CASSWGVRETQYF
TRBJ1-2 TRBV3-1/TRBV3-2 CASSLTGGSLYGYTF
TRBJ2-7 TRBV15 CATSRGLANTYEQYF
TRBJ2-7 TRBV4-3 CTSSQVTGTSGSLYEQYF
TRBJ2-3 TRBV18 CASSLYSVHTDTQYF
TRBJ2-4 TRBV20-1 CSARVGDIQYF
TRBJ2-3 TRBV25-1 CASSENRFTDTQYF